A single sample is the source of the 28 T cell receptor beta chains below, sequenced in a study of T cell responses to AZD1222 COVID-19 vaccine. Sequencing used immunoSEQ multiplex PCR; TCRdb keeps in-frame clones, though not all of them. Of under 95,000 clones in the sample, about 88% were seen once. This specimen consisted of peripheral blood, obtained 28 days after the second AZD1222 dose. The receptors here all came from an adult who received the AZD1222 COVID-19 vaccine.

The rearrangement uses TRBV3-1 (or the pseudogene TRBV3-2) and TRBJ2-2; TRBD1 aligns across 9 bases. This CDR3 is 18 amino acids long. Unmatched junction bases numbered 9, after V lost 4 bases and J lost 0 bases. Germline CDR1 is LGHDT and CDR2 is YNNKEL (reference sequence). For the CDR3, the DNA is TGTGCCAGCAGCCGACAGGGGGGAGCGGGGCCGAACACCGGGGAGCTGTTTTTT. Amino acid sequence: CASSRQGGAGPNTGELFF.

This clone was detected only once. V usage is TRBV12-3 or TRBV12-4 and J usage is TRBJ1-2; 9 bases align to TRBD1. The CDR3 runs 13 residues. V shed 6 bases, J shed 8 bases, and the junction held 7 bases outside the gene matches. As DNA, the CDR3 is TGTGCCAGCAGCTCCGGGACAGGGTTGGGCTACACCTTC. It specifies CASSSGTGLGYTF.

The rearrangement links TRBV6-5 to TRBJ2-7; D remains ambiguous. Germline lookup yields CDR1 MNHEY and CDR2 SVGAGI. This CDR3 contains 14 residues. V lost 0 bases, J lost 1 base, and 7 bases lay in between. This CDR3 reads CASSYSAGSYEQYF. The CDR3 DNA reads TGTGCCAGCAGTTACTCCGCAGGTTCCTACGAGCAGTACTTC.

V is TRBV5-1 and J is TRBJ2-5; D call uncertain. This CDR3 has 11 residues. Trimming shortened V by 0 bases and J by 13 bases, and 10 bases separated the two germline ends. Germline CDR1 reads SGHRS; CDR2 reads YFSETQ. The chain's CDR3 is CASSLDRLRYF. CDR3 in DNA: TGCGCCAGCAGCTTGGATCGGTTACGGTACTTC.

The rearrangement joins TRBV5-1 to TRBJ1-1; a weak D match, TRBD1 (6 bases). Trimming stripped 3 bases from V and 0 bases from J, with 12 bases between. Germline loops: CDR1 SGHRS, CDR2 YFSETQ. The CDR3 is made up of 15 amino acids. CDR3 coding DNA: TGCGCCAGCAGCTACCTGACAGGATTGAACACTGAAGCTTTCTTT. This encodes CASSYLTGLNTEAFF.

This CDR3 is CASSLSGNEKLFF. The CDR3 nucleotides read TGTGCCAGCAGCTTGAGCGGGAATGAAAAACTGTTTTTT. This chain uses TRBV5-4 with TRBJ1-4; D is ambiguous. V was clipped by 1 base and J by 5 bases, with 6 bases between them. The CDR3 sequence is 13 residues long. The germline V gene has CDR1 SGHNT and CDR2 YYREEE (reference sequence).

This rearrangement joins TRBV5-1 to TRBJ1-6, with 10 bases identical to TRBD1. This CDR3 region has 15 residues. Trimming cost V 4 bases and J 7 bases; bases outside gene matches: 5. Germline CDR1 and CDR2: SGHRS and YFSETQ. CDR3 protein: CASSRGQGGNSPLHF. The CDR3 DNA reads TGCGCCAGCAGCCGAGGACAGGGGGGGAATTCACCCCTCCACTTT.

The DNA for the CDR3 is TGTGCCAGTACCGGGTGGACACAGGGGAGCAATCAGCCCCAGCATTTT. Protein product: CASTGWTQGSNQPQHF. The chain uses TRBV19 and TRBJ1-5; 7 bases map to TRBD1. Per germline, CDR1 LNHDA and CDR2 SQIVND (reference sequence). V was pared by 7 bases and J by 1 base, with 10 bases of the junction left unmatched. The CDR3 length is 16 residues.

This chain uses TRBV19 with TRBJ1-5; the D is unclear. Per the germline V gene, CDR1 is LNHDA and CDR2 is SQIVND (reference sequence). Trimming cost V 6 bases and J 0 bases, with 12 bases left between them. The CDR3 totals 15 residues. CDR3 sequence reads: CASSRDVDSNQPQHF. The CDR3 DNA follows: TGTGCCAGTAGCCGGGATGTAGATAGCAATCAGCCCCAGCATTTT.

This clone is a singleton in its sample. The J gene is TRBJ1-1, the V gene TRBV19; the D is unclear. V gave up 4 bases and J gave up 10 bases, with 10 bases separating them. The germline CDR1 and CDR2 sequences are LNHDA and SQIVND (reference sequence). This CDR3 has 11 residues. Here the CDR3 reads CASSREGRAFF. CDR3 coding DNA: TGTGCCAGTAGTAGAGAGGGAAGAGCTTTCTTT.

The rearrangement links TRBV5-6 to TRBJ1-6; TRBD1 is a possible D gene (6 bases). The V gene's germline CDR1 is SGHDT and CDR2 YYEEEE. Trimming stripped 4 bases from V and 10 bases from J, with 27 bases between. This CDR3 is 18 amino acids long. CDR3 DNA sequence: TGTGCCAGCAGCCCAGGAGGCGGGGGGCGCGTTTTTCGATCACCCCTCCACTTT. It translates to CASSPGGGGRVFRSPLHF.

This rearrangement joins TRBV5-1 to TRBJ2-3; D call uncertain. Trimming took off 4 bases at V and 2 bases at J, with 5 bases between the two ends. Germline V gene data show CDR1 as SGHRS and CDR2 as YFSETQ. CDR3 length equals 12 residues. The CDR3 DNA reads TGCGCCAGCAGCCACACCACAGATACGCAGTATTTT. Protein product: CASSHTTDTQYF.

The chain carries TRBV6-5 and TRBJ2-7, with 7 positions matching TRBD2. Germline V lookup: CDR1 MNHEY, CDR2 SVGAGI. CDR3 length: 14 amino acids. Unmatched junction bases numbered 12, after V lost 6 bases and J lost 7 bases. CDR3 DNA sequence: TGTGCCAGCAGCATTAGGGCGGGAGCCTTAGAGCAGTACTTC. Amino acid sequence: CASSIRAGALEQYF.

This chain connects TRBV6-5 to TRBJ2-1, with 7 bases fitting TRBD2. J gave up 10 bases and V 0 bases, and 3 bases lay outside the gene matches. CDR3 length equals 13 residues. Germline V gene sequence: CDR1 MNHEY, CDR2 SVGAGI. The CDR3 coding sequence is TGTGCCAGCAGTTACTCATTGACTAGCGAGCAGTTCTTC. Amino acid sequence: CASSYSLTSEQFF.

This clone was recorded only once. CDR3 sequence reads: CASSPPTRVNNEQFF. CDR3 in DNA: TGTGCCAGCTCACCACCAACGCGGGTGAACAATGAGCAGTTCTTC. V is TRBV18 and J is TRBJ2-1, with a tentative D call TRBD2 (5 bases). In germline, CDR1 is KGHSH, CDR2 LQKENI. There are 15 residues in the CDR3. Trimming cost V 0 bases and J 5 bases, with 11 bases left between them.

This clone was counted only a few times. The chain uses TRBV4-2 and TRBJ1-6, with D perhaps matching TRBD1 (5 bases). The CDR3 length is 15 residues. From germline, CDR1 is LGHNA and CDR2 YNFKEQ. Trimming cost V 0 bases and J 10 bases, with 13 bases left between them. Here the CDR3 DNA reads TGTGCCAGCAGCCAAGAAGGACGGGGCCTCTCACCCCTCCACTTT. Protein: CASSQEGRGLSPLHF.

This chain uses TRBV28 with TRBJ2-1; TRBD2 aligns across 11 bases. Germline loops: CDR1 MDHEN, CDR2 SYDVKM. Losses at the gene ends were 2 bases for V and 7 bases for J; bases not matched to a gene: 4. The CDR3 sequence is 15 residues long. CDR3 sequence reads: CASSLLAGGKNEQFF. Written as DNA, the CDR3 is TGTGCCAGCAGTTTACTAGCGGGAGGTAAGAATGAGCAGTTCTTC.

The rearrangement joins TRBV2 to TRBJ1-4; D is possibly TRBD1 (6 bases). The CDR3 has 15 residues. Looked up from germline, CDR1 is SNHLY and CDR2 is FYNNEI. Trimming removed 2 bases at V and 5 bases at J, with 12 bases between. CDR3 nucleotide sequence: TGTGCCAGCAGTGAACAGGGGCCAGGGAATGAAAAACTGTTTTTT. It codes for CASSEQGPGNEKLFF.

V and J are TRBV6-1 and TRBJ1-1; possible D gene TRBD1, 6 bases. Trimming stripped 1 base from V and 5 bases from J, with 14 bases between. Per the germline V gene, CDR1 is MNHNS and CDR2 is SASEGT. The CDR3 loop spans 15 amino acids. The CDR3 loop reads CASSEEVGQGTEAFF. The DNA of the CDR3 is TGTGCCAGCAGTGAAGAGGTCGGGCAGGGGACTGAAGCTTTCTTT.

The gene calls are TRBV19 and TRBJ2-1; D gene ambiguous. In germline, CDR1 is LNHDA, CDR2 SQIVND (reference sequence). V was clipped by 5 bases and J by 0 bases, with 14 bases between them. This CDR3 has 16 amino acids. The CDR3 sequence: CASSLSYASSYNEQFF. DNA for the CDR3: TGTGCCAGTAGTCTAAGTTATGCCAGCTCCTACAATGAGCAGTTCTTC.

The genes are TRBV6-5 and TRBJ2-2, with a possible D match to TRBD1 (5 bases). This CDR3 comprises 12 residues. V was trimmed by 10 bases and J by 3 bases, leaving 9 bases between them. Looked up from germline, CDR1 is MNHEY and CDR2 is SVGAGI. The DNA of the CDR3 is TGTGCCACCAGACAGTACACCGGGGAGCTGTTTTTT. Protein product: CATRQYTGELFF.

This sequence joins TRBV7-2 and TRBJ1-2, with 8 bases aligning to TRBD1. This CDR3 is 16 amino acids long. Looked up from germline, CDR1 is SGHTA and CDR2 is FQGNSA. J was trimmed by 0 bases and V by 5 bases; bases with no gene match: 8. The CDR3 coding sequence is TGTGCCAGCAGCCCTCGTCCGACAGGGGCTAACTATGGCTACACCTTC. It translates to CASSPRPTGANYGYTF.

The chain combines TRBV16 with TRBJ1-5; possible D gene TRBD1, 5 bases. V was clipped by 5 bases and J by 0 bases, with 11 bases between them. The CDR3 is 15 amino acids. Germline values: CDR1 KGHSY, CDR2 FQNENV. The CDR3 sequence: CASSSIGDSNQPQHF. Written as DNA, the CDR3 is TGTGCCAGCAGCTCGATAGGGGATAGCAATCAGCCCCAGCATTTT.

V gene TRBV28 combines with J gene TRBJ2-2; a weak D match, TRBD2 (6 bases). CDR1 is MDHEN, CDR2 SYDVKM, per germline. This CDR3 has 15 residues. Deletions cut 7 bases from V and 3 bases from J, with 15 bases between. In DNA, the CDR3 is TGTGCCAGCAAAAGGGACGGGACTCACACCGGGGAGCTGTTTTTT. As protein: CASKRDGTHTGELFF.

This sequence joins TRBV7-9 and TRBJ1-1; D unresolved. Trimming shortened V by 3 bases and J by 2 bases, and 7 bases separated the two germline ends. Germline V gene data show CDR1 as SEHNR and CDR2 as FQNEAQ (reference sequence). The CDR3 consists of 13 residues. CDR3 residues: CASSFSVNTEAFF. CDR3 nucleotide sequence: TGTGCCAGCAGCTTCAGTGTAAACACTGAAGCTTTCTTT.

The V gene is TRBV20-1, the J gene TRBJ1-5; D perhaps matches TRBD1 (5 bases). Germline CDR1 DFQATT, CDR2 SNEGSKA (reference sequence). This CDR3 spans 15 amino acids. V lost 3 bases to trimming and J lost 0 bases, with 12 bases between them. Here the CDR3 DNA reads TGCAGTGCTAGTACAGGAAGATATAGCAATCAGCCCCAGCATTTT. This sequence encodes CSASTGRYSNQPQHF.

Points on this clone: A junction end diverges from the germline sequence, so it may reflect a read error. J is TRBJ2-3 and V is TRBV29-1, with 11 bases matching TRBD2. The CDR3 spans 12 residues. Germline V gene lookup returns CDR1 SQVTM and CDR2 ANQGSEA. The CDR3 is CALAGGADTQYF. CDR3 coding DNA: TGTGCCCTAGCGGGAGGCGCAGATACGCAGTATTTT.

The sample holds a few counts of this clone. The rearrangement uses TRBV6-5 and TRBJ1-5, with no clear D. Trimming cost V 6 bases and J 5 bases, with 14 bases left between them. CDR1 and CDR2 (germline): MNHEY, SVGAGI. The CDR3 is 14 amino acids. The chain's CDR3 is CASSQAHNHQPQHF. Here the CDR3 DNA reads TGTGCCAGCAGCCAAGCGCATAATCATCAGCCCCAGCATTTT.